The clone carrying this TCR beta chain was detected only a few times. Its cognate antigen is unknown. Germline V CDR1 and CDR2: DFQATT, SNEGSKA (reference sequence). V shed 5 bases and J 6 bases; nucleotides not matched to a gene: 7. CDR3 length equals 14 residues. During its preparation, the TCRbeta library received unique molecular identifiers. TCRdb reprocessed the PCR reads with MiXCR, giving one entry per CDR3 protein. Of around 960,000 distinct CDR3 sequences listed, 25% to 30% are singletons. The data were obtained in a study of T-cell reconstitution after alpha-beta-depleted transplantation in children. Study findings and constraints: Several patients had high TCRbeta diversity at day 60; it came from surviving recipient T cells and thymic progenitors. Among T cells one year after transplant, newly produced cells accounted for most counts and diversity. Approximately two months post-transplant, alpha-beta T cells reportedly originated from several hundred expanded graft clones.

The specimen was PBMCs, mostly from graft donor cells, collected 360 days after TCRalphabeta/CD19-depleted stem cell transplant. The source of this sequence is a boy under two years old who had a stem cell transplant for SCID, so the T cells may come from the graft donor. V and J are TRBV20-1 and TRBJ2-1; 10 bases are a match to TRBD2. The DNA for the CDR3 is TGCAGTGCTGGAACAAGCGGGGGGGCCAATGAGCAGTTCTTC. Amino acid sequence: CSAGTSGGANEQFF.